The clone carrying this TCR beta chain was counted between two and nine times. As yet, its antigen is unknown. The CDR3 contains 14 residues. Germline V gives CDR1 DFQATT, CDR2 SNEGSKA (reference sequence). The V end lost 4 bases, the J end lost 4 bases, and 16 bases lay between the germline ends. These data originate in a study of vaccination and CD4 T cells after COVID-19. The treatment denotes: roughly 10-day PBMC culture with coronavirus spike peptide pools or control peptides (ViraFEST assay). PCR positivity was dated March to December 2020, before US Alpha, Beta and Delta variants. Scientists ran DNA taken from cultured CD4+ T cells through the Oncomine TCR Beta short-read assay for sequencing. One entry per CDR3 protein results from TCRdb running MiXCR on the PCR reads. Of some 16,000 distinct CDR3 sequences in the sample, roughly 47% were seen once.

What was sequenced was CD4+ T cells from blood, cultured in vitro. The TCR sequence derives from a human donor who had recovered from COVID-19. V usage is TRBV20-1 and J usage is TRBJ1-1; D unclear. CDR3 sequence (DNA): TGCAGTGCTACTATAAATGGGTTTGGCACTGAAGCTTTCTTT. Translated, it gives CSATINGFGTEAFF.